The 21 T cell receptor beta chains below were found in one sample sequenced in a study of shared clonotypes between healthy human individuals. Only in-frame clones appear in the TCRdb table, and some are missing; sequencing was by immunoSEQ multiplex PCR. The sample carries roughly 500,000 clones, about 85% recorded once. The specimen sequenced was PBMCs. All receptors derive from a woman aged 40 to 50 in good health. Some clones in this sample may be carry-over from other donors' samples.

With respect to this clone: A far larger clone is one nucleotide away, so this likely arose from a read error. The CDR3: CASSQVGAGASGTWELFF. In DNA form, the CDR3 reads TGTGCCAGCAGCCAAGTCGGGGCGGGAGCTTCGGGCACCTGGGAGCTGTTTTTT. The J gene is TRBJ2-2, the V gene TRBV4-2; 7 positions match TRBD2. CDR3 size: 18 residues. Germline CDR1 is LGHNA and CDR2 is YNFKEQ.

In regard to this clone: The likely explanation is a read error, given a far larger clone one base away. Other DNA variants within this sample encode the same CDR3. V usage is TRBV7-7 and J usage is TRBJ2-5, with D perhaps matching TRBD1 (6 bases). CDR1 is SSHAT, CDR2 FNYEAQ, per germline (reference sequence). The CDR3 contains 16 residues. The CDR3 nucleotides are TGTGCCAGCAGCCATAATTTAGGGGGACAAGAAGAGACCCAATACTTC. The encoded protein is CASSHNLGGQEETQYF. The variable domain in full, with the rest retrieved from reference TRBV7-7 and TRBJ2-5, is GAGVSQSPRYKVTKRGQDVTLRCDPISSHATLYWYQQALGQGPEFLTYFNYEAQPDKSGLPSDRFSAERPEGSISTLTIQRTEQRDSAMYRCASSHNLGGQEETQYFGPGTRLLVL.

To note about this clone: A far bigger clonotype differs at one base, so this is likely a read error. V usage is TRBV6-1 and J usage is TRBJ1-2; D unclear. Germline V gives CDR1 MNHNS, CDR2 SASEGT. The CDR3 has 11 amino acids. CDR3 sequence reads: CSSRLDYGYTF. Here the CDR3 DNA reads TGTTCCAGCCGCCTCGACTATGGCTACACCTTC.

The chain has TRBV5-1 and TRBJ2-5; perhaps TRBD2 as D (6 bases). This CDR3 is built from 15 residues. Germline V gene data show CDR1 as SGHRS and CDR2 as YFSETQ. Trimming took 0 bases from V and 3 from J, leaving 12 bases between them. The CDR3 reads CASSLDGGEEETQYF. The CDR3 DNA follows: TGCGCCAGCAGCTTGGACGGGGGAGAGGAAGAGACCCAGTACTTC.

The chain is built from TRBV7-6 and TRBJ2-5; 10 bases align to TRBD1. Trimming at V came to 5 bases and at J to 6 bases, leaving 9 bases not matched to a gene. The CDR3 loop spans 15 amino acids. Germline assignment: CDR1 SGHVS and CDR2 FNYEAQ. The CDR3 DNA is TGTGCCAGCAGCCCCTCGACAGGGGGCGGTAAGACCCAGTACTTC. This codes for CASSPSTGGGKTQYF.

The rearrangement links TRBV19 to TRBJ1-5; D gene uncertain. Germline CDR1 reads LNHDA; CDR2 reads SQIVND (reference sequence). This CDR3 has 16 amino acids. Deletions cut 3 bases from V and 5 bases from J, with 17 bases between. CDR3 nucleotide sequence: TGTGCCAGTAGTATTCCTCGGGGTACGCCTGATCAGCCCCAGCATTTT. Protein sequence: CASSIPRGTPDQPQHF.

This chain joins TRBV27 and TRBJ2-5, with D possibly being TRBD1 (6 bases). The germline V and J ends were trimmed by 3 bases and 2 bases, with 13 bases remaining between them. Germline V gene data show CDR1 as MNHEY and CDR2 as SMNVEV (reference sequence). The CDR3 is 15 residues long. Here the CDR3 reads CASSFGRGSQETQYF. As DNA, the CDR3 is TGTGCCAGCAGTTTTGGCAGGGGAAGTCAAGAGACCCAGTACTTC.

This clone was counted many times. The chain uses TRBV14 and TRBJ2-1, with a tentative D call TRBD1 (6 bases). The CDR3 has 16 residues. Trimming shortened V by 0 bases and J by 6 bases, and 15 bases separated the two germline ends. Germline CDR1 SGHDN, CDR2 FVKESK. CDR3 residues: CASSQDMGTGPNEQFF. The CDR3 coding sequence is TGTGCCAGCAGCCAAGATATGGGTACAGGGCCCAATGAGCAGTTCTTC.

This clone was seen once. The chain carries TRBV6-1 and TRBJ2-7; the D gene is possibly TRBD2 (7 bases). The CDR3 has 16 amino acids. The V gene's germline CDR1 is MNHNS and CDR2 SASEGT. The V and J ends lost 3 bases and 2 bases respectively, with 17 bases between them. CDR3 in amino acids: CASSEDRSGNPYEQYF. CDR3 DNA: TGTGCCAGCAGTGAGGACAGAAGCGGGAATCCCTACGAGCAGTACTTC.

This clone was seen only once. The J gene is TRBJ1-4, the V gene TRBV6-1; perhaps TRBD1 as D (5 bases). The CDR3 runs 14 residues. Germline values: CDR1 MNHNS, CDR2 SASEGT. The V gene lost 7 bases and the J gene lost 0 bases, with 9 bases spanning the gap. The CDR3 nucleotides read TGTGCCAGCAAGGGGTTTGCAACTAATGAAAAACTGTTTTTT. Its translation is CASKGFATNEKLFF.

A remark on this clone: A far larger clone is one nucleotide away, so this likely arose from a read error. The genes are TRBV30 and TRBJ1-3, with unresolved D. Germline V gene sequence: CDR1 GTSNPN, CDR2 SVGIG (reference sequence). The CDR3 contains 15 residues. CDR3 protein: CAWSVRGNSVNTIYF. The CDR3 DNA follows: TGTGCCTGGAGTGTACGTGGGAACTCTGTAAACACCATATATTTT.

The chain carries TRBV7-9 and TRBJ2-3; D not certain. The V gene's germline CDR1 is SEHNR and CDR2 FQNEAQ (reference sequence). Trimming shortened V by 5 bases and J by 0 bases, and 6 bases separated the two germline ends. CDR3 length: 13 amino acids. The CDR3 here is CASSPISTDTQYF. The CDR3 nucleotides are TGTGCCAGCAGCCCGATAAGCACAGATACGCAGTATTTT.

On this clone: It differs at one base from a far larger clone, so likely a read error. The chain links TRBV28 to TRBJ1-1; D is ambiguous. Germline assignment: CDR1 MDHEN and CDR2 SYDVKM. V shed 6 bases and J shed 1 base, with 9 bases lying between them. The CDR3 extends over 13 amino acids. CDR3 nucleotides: TGTGCCAGCAGCGAGAGGGAGAACACTGAAGCTTTCTTT. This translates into CASSERENTEAFF.

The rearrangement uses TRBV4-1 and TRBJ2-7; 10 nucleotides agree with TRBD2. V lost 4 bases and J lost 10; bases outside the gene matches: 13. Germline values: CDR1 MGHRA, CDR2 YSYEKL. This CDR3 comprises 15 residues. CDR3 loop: CASSPVASGSSPQYF. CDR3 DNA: TGCGCCAGCAGCCCCGTCGCTAGCGGGAGTTCCCCTCAGTACTTC.

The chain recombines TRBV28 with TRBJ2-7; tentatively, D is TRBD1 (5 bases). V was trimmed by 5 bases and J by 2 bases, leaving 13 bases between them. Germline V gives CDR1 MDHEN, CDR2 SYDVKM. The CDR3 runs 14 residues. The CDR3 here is CASSPPDRAYEQYF. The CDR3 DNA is TGTGCCAGCAGTCCCCCAGACAGAGCCTACGAGCAGTACTTC.

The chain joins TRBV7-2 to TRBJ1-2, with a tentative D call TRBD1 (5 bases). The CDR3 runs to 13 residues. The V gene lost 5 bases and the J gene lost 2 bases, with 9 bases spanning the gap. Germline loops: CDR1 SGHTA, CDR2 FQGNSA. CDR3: CASSVDRNYGYTF. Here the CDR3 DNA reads TGTGCCAGCAGCGTAGACAGAAACTATGGCTACACCTTC.

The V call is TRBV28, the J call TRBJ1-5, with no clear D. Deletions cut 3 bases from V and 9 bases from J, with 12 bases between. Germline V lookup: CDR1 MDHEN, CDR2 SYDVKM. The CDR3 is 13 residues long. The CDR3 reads CASSFAPLGPQHF. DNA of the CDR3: TGTGCCAGCAGTTTCGCGCCCCTGGGGCCCCAGCATTTT. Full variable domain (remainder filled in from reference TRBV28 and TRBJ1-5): DVKVTQSSRYLVKRTGEKVFLECVQDMDHENMFWYRQDPGLGLRLIYFSYDVKMKEKGDIPEGYSVSREKKERFSLILESASTNQTSMYLCASSFAPLGPQHFGDGTRLSIL.

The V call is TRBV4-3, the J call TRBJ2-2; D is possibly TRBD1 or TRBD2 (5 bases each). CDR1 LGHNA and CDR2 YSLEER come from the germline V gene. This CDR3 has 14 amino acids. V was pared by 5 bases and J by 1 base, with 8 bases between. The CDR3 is CASSGTVNTGELFF. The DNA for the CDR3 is TGCGCCAGCAGCGGGACGGTGAACACCGGGGAGCTGTTTTTT.

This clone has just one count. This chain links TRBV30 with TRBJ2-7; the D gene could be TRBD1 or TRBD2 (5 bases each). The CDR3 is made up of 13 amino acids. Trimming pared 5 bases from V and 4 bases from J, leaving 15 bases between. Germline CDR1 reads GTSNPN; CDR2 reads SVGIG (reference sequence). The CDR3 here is CAWARDQNYEQYF. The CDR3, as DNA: TGTGCCTGGGCCCGGGACCAGAATTACGAGCAGTACTTC. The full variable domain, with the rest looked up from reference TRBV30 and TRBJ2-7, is SQTIHQWPATLVQPVGSPLSLECTVEGTSNPNLYWYRQAAGRGLQLLFYSVGIGQISSEVPQNLSASRPQDRQFILSSKKLLLSDSGFYLCAWARDQNYEQYFGPGTRLTVT.

CDR3 nucleotide sequence: TGTGCCTGGAGTGTATTAGGGGAGGGCAATCAGCCCCAGCATTTT. The encoded protein is CAWSVLGEGNQPQHF. J is TRBJ1-5 and V is TRBV30; the D gene is possibly TRBD1 (5 bases). This CDR3 region has 15 residues. Germline V gives CDR1 GTSNPN, CDR2 SVGIG (reference sequence). Trimming removed 0 bases at V and 2 bases at J, with 11 bases between.

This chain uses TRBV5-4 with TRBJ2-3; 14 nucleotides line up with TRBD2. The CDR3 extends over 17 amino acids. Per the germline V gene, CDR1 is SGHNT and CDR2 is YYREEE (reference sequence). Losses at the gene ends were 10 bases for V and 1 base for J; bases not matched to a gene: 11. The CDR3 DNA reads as TGTGCCGTCCCCGGGACTAGCGGGAGAGGGGGCACAGATACGCAGTATTTT. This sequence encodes CAVPGTSGRGGTDTQYF.